This T cell receptor (beta chain) was identified during a study of patients and donors after allogeneic stem cell transplantation. TCRdb analysed the RT-PCR reads with MiXCR anew, one entry per CDR3 protein. The sample records 110,000 or so distinct CDR3 sequences, around 35% being singletons. The germline V gene encodes CDR1 KGHDR and CDR2 SFDVKD. V lost 7 bases, J lost 5 bases, and 7 bases lay in between. The CDR3 extends over 12 amino acids. Sequences were obtained from blood, either unsorted or a sorted T cell fraction (not recorded which). The clonotype comes from a human donor who was either an allogeneic HSCT recipient or a stem cell or donor lymphocyte infusion donor (not recorded which). It is not recorded whose cells these are; they may come from a transplant donor. The chain employs TRBV24-1 and TRBJ2-2; D perhaps matches TRBD1 (5 bases). CDR3 sequence reads: CATRKGTGELFF. The CDR3 nucleotides are TGTGCCACCAGAAAGGGGACCGGGGAGCTGTTTTTT.